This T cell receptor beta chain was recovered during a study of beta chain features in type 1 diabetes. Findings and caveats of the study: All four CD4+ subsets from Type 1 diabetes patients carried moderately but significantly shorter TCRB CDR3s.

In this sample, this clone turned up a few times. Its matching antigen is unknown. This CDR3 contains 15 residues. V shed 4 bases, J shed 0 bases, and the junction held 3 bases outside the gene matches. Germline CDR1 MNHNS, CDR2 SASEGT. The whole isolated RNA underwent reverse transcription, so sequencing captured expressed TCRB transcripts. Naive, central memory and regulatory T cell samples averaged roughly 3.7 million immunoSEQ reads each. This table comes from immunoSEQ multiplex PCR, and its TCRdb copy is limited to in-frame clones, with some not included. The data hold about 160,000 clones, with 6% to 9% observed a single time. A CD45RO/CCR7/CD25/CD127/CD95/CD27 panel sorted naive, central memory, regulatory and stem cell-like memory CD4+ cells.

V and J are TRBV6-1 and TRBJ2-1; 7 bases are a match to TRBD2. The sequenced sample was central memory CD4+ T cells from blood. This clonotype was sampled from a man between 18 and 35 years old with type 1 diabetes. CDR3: CASSATSNSYNEQFF. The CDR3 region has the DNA TGTGCCAGCAGTGCGACTAGCAACTCCTACAATGAGCAGTTCTTC.